A single sample gave rise to the 15 T cell receptor beta chains below, sequenced in a study of blood T cell repertoires in COVID-19. TCRdb's copy holds only in-frame clones and misses some; the assay was immunoSEQ multiplex PCR. The repertoire has 9,500 to 15,000 clones, more than 75% of them found once; the top ten carry approximately 15%. The source material was peripheral blood. Every receptor here comes from a man in his sixties or seventies with active COVID-19.

J is TRBJ2-3 and V is TRBV10-1; the D gene is possibly TRBD2 (5 bases). CDR3 length: 16 amino acids. Germline V gene sequence: CDR1 WNHNN, CDR2 SYGVQD (reference sequence). V lost 7 bases and J 0 bases, leaving 17 bases between the germline ends. Here the CDR3 DNA reads TGCGCCAGCACCGTACGCCAGCGGACTAGCACAGATACGCAGTATTTT. The encoded protein is CASTVRQRTSTDTQYF.

The CDR3 protein is CAISDRSTEAFF. CDR3 bases: TGTGCCATCAGTGATCGGAGCACTGAAGCTTTCTTT. The chain carries TRBV10-3 and TRBJ1-1; D unresolved. The CDR3 has 12 residues. Germline lookup yields CDR1 ENHRY and CDR2 SYGVKD. V lost 3 bases and J 4 bases, leaving 6 bases between the germline ends.

This clone turned up a few times. J is TRBJ2-7 and V is TRBV6-1; tentatively, D is TRBD1 (5 bases). Germline values: CDR1 MNHNS, CDR2 SASEGT. There are 14 residues in the CDR3. Trimming stripped 2 bases from V and 4 bases from J, with 12 bases between. In DNA form, the CDR3 reads TGTGCCAGCAGTGAACTGGCAGGGTGGTACGAGCAGTACTTC. Protein: CASSELAGWYEQYF.

The J gene is TRBJ2-3, the V gene TRBV9; 10 bases are a match to TRBD2. Trimming took 2 bases from V and 2 from J; bases not matched to a gene: 17. Germline V lookup: CDR1 SGDLS, CDR2 YYNGEE. The CDR3 loop spans 20 amino acids. CDR3 DNA: TGTGCCAGCAGCGTTCGGGGGCTAGCGGGGGACCTCACCCACACAGATACGCAGTATTTT. It encodes CASSVRGLAGDLTHTDTQYF.

V usage is TRBV2 and J usage is TRBJ1-1; the D gene is possibly TRBD1 (6 bases). This CDR3 is 15 amino acids long. From germline, CDR1 is SNHLY and CDR2 FYNNEI. The V end lost 0 bases, the J end lost 5 bases, and 13 bases lay between the germline ends. CDR3 sequence reads: CASSEAGGRGTEAFF. CDR3 DNA: TGTGCCAGCAGTGAAGCGGGGGGGCGCGGAACTGAAGCTTTCTTT. Using reference TRBV2 and TRBJ1-1 for the parts outside the CDR3, the full variable domain is EPEVTQTPSHQVTQMGQEVILRCVPISNHLYFYWYRQILGQKVEFLVSFYNNEISEKSEIFDDQFSVERPDGSNFTLKIRSTKLEDSAMYFCASSEAGGRGTEAFFGQGTRLTVV.

The chain couples TRBV13 to TRBJ1-4; the match to TRBD1 covers 8 bases. The J segment lost 6 bases and the V segment lost 4 bases, leaving 13 bases of the junction unmatched. The CDR3 runs 17 residues. Germline-derived CDR1 and CDR2 are PRHDT and FYEKMQ (reference sequence). This CDR3 is CASSSQNLLQGDEKLFF. The CDR3 region has the DNA TGTGCCAGCAGCTCCCAAAACTTACTACAGGGGGATGAAAAACTGTTTTTT.

This clone has only one observation. V usage is TRBV6-6 and J usage is TRBJ2-2; D gene ambiguous. Looked up from germline, CDR1 is MNHNY and CDR2 is SVGAGI (reference sequence). The V gene lost 7 bases and the J gene lost 0 bases, with 15 bases spanning the gap. This CDR3 spans 16 amino acids. CDR3 sequence: CASTPILSTNTGELFF. CDR3 nucleotide sequence: TGTGCCAGCACCCCTATACTTTCAACGAACACCGGGGAGCTGTTTTTT.

This clone is a singleton in its sample. The chain employs TRBV30 and TRBJ1-2, with TRBD1 matching over 11 bases. V trimming: 0 bases; J trimming: 6 bases; junction bases outside the gene matches: 9. Looked up from germline, CDR1 is GTSNPN and CDR2 is SVGIG (reference sequence). This CDR3 has 16 residues. The CDR3 coding sequence is TGTGCCTGGAGTGTATGGACAGGGGGCAATAGGAATGGCTACACCTTC. Amino acid sequence: CAWSVWTGGNRNGYTF.

The rearrangement joins TRBV18 to TRBJ2-3, with a possible D match to TRBD2 (6 bases). The CDR3 consists of 15 residues. Germline lookup yields CDR1 KGHSH and CDR2 LQKENI. Trimming pared 1 base from V and 0 bases from J, leaving 8 bases between. CDR3 loop: CASSPQRVSTDTQYF. The CDR3 region has the DNA TGTGCCAGCTCACCACAGCGGGTCAGCACAGATACGCAGTATTTT.

The rearrangement links TRBV7-2 to TRBJ1-5; no clear D gene. V was pared by 8 bases and J by 4 bases, with 9 bases between. CDR3 length equals 12 residues. Per germline, CDR1 SGHTA and CDR2 FQGNSA. CDR3 protein: CASSTQNQPQHF. Written as DNA, the CDR3 is TGTGCCAGCTCGACACAAAATCAGCCCCAGCATTTT.

This clone was recorded a few times. This rearrangement joins TRBV25-1 to TRBJ2-7, with a possible D match to TRBD2 (5 bases). CDR1 is MGHDK, CDR2 SYGVNS, per germline. The CDR3 is 13 amino acids. V was cut by 1 base and J by 3 bases, with 7 bases left in between. CDR3 coding DNA: TGTGCCAGCAGTGAATCCGGACTCTACGAGCAGTACTTC. Encoded protein: CASSESGLYEQYF.

This chain joins TRBV28 and TRBJ1-2; no definite D call. Germline V CDR1 and CDR2: MDHEN, SYDVKM. The CDR3 runs to 15 residues. The V end was cut by 5 bases, the J end by 5 bases, with 18 bases between. CDR3 region: CASSSPPEENYGYTF. The CDR3 DNA reads as TGTGCCAGCAGTAGTCCCCCAGAGGAGAATTATGGCTACACCTTC.

The rearrangement links TRBV18 to TRBJ2-1; no clear D. V lost 2 bases and J lost 7, with 9 bases in between. The CDR3 totals 13 residues. Germline CDR1 and CDR2: KGHSH and LQKENI. The CDR3 DNA is TGTGCCAGCTCACCAGAGCGTAAGAATGAGCAGTTCTTC. Translating it yields CASSPERKNEQFF.

The chain employs TRBV11-3 and TRBJ1-1; 8 bases map to TRBD1. CDR3 length: 15 residues. Losses at the gene ends were 4 bases for V and 1 base for J; bases not matched to a gene: 5. Looked up from germline, CDR1 is SGHNT and CDR2 is YENEEA. Here the CDR3 DNA reads TGTGCCAGCAGCTCTGACAGGGGCCGGAACACTGAAGCTTTCTTT. It codes for CASSSDRGRNTEAFF.

This chain uses TRBV2 with TRBJ1-1, with TRBD1 identical over 9 bases. V shed 5 bases and J 8 bases; nucleotides not matched to a gene: 3. The germline CDR1 and CDR2 sequences are SNHLY and FYNNEI. The CDR3 extends over 12 amino acids. The CDR3 DNA is TGTGCCAGCAGTCTGGACAGGGGAGAAGCTTTCTTT. Its protein is CASSLDRGEAFF.